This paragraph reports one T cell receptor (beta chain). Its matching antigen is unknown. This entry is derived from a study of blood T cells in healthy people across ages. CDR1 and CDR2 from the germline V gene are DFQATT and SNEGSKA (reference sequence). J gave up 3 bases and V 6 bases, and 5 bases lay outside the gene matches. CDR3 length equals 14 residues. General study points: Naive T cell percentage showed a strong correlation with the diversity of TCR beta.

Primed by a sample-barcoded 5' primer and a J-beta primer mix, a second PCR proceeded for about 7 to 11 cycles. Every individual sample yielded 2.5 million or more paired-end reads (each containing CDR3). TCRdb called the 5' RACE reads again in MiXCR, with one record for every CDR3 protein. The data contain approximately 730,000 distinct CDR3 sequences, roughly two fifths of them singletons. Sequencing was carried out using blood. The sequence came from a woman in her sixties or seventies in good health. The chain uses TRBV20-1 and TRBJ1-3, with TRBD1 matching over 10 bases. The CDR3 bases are TGCAGTGCCAGACAGGGGGCTAGTGGAAACACCATATATTTT. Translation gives CSARQGASGNTIYF.